This TCR beta chain was captured in a study of blood T cell repertoires in COVID-19. Study-wide context: Donors in the United States, Italy and Spain gave samples during acute or convalescent COVID-19.

How the authors handled the data: Reference gene primer amplification yielded estimated nucleated cell counts. The repertoire was sequenced with immunoSEQ multiplex PCR; TCRdb's copy has only in-frame clones and lacks some. Clone size and the V and J calls come from that table; the DNA yielded D and trimming. The sample consists of some 170,000 clones, about 74% of them appearing once. V lost 9 bases and J 1 base, leaving 10 bases between the germline ends. Germline V gene sequence: CDR1 SGHRS, CDR2 YFSETQ. This CDR3 is 12 amino acids long. J is TRBJ1-1 and V is TRBV5-1; D unclear. The receptor was derived from a man in his sixties with acute or convalescent COVID-19. Sequenced material: peripheral blood. The CDR3 nucleotides read TGCGCCAAAGACTGCAAGAACACTGAAGCTTTCTTT. Its translation is CAKDCKNTEAFF.